Reported below is one T cell receptor beta chain. What it recognizes is unknown. The sample originates from a study of radiation and T cells in renal cell carcinoma. Study-wide context: Nephrectomy followed 15 Gy stereotactic body radiation by 4 weeks.

Produced via immunoSEQ multiplex PCR; TCRdb's table is partial and in-frame only. The sample consists of some 95,000 clones, 80% to 90% of them appearing once. The study's findings and limits: In blood, top tumor clones expanded by 2 weeks, shrinking by 4. Baseline intratumoral clonotype presence is unknown without pretreatment biopsies.

Noted time point: baseline pretreatment blood. Regarding treatment: 15 Gy SBRT to primary tumor, nephrectomy 4 weeks later. Blood was sampled at baseline, 2 weeks and 4 weeks after SBRT. The sequenced sample was blood, obtained from a patient whose treatment included radiotherapy and nephrectomy. This receptor was obtained from a man aged 50-60 years with renal cell carcinoma.

The CDR3 DNA is TGCGCCAGCAGCTTGGCCCCGGGACTAGATTTGTACGAGCAGTACTTC. It yields the protein CASSLAPGLDLYEQYF. The chain is built from TRBV5-1 and TRBJ2-7, with 8 bases fitting TRBD2. CDR3 length equals 16 residues. V dropped 0 bases and J dropped 4; count of bases not matched to a gene: 9. Germline CDR1 and CDR2: SGHRS and YFSETQ.